This T cell receptor (beta chain) is drawn from a study of human T cells and chemical hapten exposure. About the study: Mainly, slight library volume differences in the pool made TCR yields vary. Study-level points and caveats: PT1 expanded TCR counts and patch test score were linked, and their correlation was positive. Donor immune responses may differ from healthy people's, since all donors had alopecia.

The CDR3 is made up of 16 amino acids. Germline V gene lookup returns CDR1 LGHNT and CDR2 FRNRAP. Trimming shortened V by 0 bases and J by 7 bases, and 16 bases separated the two germline ends. TCRdb called the RACE reads again in MiXCR, with one record for every CDR3 protein. The table records 95,000 to 150,000 distinct CDR3 sequences, about 13% of them present only once. This sample's time point: pre-sensitization, week 0. The treatment here: therapeutic diphenylcyclopropenone sensitization with weekly scalp DPC. Donors, patients with alopecia ranging from 18 to 70 years old and judged suitable for DPC, provided samples. This clonotype was seen only a few times. The antigen is undetermined.

Sequencing used whole blood, obtained in connection with sensitization to the hapten diphenylcyclopropenone (DPC). This chain joins TRBV12-5 and TRBJ2-1; D is uncertain. The sequence derives from a woman younger than 30 with alopecia areata. Some clones in this sample may be carry-over from other donors' samples. The CDR3 DNA sequence: TGTGCTAGTGGTTTGGTTCTGACATCTCCAGGTAATGAGCAGTTCTTC. Amino acid sequence: CASGLVLTSPGNEQFF. Variable domain in full (rest from reference TRBV12-5 and TRBJ2-1): DARVTQTPRHKVTEMGQEVTMRCQPILGHNTVFWYRQTMMQGLELLAYFRNRAPLDDSGMPKDRFSAEMPDATLATLKIQPSEPRDSAVYFCASGLVLTSPGNEQFFGPGTRLTVL.